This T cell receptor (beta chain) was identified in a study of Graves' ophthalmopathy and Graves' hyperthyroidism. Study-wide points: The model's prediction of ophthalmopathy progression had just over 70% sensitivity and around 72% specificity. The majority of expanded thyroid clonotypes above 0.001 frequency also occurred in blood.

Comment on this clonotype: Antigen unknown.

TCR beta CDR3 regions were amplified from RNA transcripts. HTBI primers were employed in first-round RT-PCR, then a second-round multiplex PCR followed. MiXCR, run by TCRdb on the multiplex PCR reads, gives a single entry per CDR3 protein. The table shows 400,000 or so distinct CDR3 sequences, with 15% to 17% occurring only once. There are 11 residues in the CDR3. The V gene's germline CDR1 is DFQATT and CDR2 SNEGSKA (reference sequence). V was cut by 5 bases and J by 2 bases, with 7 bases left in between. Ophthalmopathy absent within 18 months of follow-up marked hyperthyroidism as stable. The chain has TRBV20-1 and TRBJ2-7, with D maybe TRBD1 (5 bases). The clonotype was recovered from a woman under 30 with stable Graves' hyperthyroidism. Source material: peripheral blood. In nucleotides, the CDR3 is TGCAGTGCTTCCAGGGCCTACGAGCAGTACTTC. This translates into CSASRAYEQYF.